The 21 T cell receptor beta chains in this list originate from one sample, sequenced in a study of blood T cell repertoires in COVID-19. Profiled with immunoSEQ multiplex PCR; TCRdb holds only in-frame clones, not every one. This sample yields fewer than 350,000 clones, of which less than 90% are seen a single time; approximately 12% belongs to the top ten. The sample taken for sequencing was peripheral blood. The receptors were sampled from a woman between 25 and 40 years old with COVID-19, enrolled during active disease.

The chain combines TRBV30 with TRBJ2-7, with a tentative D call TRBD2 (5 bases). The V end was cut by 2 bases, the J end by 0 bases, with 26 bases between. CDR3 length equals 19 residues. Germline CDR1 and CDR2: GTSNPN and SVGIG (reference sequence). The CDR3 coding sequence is TGTGCCTGGAGTTATGGGCGGGTCGGCCGAGCGGTTTACTCCTACGAGCAGTACTTC. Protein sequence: CAWSYGRVGRAVYSYEQYF.

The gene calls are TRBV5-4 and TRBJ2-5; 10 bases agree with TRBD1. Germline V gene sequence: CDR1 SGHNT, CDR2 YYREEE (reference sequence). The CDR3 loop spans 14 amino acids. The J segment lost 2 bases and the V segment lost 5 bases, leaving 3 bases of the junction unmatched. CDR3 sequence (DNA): TGTGCCAGCAGAAAGGACAGGGGGCAAGAGACCCAGTACTTC. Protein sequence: CASRKDRGQETQYF.

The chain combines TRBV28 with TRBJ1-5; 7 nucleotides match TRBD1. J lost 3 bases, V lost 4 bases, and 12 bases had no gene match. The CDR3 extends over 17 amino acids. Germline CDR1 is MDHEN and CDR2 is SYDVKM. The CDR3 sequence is CASSYGLDGTANQPQHF. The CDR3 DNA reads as TGTGCCAGCAGTTATGGGTTAGATGGGACAGCCAATCAGCCCCAGCATTTT.

The CDR3 coding sequence is TGTGCCAGCAGCTTGGTTCCGACATCGGTTGGAGATACGCAGTATTTT. Protein product: CASSLVPTSVGDTQYF. V is TRBV11-2 and J is TRBJ2-3; the D is unclear. CDR3 length equals 16 residues. The V gene's germline CDR1 is SGHAT and CDR2 FQNNGV. V was clipped by 3 bases and J by 5 bases, with 18 bases between them.

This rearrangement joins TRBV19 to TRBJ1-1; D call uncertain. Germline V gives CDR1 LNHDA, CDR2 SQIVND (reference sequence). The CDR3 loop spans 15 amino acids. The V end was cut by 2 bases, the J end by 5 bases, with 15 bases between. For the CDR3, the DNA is TGTGCCAGTAGTATATCTTTTCGGGGTAGGACTGAAGCTTTCTTT. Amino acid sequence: CASSISFRGRTEAFF.

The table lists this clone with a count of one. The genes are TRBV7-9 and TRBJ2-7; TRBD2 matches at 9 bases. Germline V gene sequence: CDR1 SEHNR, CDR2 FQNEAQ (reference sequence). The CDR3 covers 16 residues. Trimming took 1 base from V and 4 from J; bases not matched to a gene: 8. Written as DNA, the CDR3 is TGTGCCAGCAGCTTAGAGGGCGGGGGGGCCTCATACGAGCAGTACTTC. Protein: CASSLEGGGASYEQYF.

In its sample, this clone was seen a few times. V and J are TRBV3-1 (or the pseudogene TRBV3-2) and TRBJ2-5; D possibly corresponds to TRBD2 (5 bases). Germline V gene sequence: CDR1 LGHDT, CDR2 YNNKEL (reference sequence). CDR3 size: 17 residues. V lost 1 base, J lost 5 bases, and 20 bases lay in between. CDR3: CASSQGTLGSSGETQYF. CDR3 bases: TGTGCCAGCAGCCAAGGGACTCTAGGAAGTTCGGGGGAGACCCAGTACTTC.

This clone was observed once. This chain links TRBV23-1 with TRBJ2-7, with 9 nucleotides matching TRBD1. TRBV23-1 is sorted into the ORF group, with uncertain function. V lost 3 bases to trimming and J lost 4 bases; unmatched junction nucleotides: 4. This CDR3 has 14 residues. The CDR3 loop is CASSQAGQGYEQYF. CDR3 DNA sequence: TGCGCCAGCAGTCAGGCGGGACAGGGTTACGAGCAGTACTTC.

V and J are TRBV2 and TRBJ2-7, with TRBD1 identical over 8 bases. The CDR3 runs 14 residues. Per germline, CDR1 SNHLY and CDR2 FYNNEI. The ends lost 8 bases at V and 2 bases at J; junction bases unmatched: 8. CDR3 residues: CASHHRGVAYEQYF. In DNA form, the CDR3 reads TGTGCCAGCCACCACAGGGGGGTAGCCTACGAGCAGTACTTC.

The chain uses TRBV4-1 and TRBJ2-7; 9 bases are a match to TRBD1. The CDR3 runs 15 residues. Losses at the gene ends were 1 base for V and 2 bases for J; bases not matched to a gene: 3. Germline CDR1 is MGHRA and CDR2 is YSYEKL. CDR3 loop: CASSQGRDRAYEQYF. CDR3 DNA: TGCGCCAGCAGCCAAGGCCGGGACAGGGCCTACGAGCAGTACTTC.

CDR3 sequence: CASTQGLAYGYTF. For the CDR3, the DNA is TGTGCCAGCACCCAGGGGCTCGCCTATGGCTACACCTTC. The V gene is TRBV11-2, the J gene TRBJ1-2; D might be TRBD1 (6 bases). The ends were cut back, 7 bases at V and 4 bases at J, with 13 bases in the middle. From germline, CDR1 is SGHAT and CDR2 FQNNGV. The CDR3 loop spans 13 amino acids.

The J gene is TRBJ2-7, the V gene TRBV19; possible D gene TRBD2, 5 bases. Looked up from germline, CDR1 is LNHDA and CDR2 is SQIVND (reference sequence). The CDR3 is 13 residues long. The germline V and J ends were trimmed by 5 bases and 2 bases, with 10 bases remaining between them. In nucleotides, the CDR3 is TGTGCCAGTAGTTCCCCCGGGGCCTACGAGCAGTACTTC. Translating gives CASSSPGAYEQYF.

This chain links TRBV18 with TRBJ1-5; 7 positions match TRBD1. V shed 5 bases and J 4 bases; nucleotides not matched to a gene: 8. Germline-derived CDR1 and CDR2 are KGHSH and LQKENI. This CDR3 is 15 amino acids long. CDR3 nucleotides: TGTGCCAGCTCATATTCGACAGGGCCAAATCAGCCCCAGCATTTT. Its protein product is CASSYSTGPNQPQHF.

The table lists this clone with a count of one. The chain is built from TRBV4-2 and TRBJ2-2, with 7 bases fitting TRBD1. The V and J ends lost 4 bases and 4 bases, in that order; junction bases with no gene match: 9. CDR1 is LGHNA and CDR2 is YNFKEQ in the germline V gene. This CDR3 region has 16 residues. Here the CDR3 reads CASSPSRTGPTGELFF. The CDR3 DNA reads TGTGCCAGCAGCCCCTCTCGGACAGGTCCCACCGGGGAGCTGTTTTTT.

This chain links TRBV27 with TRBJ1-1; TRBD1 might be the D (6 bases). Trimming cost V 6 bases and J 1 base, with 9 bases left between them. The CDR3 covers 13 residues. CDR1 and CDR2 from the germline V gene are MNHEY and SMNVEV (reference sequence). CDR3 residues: CASRMTGNTEAFF. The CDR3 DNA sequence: TGTGCCAGCAGGATGACAGGGAACACTGAAGCTTTCTTT.

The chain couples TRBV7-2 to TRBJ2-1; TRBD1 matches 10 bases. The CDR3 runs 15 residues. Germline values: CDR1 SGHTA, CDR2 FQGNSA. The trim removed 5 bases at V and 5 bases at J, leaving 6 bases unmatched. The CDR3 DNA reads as TGTGCCAGCAGCACCGGGACAGGGGTACACAATGAGCAGTTCTTC. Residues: CASSTGTGVHNEQFF.

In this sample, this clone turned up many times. The chain's CDR3 is CASSPNGEQYF. DNA for the CDR3: TGTGCCAGCAGTCCTAACGGCGAGCAGTACTTC. This rearrangement joins TRBV6-6 to TRBJ2-7; D not resolved. The germline gives CDR1 MNHNY, CDR2 SVGAGI (reference sequence). Trimming took 5 bases from V and 6 from J, leaving 8 bases between them. This CDR3 has 11 residues.

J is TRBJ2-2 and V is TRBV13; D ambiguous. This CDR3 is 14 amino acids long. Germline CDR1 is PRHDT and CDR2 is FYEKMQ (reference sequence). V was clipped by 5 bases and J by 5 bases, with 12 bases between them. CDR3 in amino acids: CASSLLMKTGELFF. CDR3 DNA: TGTGCCAGCAGCCTACTCATGAAAACCGGGGAGCTGTTTTTT.

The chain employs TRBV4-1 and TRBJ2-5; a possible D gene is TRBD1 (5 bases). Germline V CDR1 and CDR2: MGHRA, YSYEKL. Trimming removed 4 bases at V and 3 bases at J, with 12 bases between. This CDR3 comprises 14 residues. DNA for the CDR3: TGCGCCAGCAGCCTTTTCCCAGGGAAAGAGACCCAGTACTTC. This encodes CASSLFPGKETQYF.

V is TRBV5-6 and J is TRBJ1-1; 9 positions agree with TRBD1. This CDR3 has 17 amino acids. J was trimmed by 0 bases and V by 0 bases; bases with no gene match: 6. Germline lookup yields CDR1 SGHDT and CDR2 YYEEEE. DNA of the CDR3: TGTGCCAGCAGCTTGGTGGGACAGGGCCTCATGAACACTGAAGCTTTCTTT. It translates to CASSLVGQGLMNTEAFF.

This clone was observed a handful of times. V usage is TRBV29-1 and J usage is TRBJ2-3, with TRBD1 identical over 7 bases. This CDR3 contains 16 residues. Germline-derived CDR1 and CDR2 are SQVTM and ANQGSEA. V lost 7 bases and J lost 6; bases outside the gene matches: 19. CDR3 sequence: CSALSGGRRYKDTQYF. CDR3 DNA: TGCAGCGCGCTCTCAGGGGGAAGGAGATATAAGGATACGCAGTATTTT.